Following are 3 T cell receptor beta chains from one sample sequenced in a study of CD8+ T cells in alopecia areata. RNA extraction was followed by reverse transcription into cDNA, which acted as the sequencing template. Using immunoSEQ multiplex PCR, the repertoire was profiled, and TCRdb retains in-frame clones only, with some absent. The sample lists about 150,000 clones, about three fifths seen once, with approximately 4.8% in the top ten. Sequencing used CD4+ T cells sorted from blood. These receptors were obtained from a human donor in good health.

V is TRBV14 and J is TRBJ2-5, with TRBD2 identical over 9 bases. The CDR3 is 14 amino acids. V dropped 4 bases and J dropped 5; count of bases not matched to a gene: 5. CDR1 is SGHDN and CDR2 is FVKESK in the germline V gene. CDR3 sequence: CASSRPGLAETQYF. The CDR3 DNA sequence: TGTGCCAGCAGCCGCCCGGGACTAGCCGAGACCCAGTACTTC.

The chain links TRBV11-1 to TRBJ2-1; 10 bases map to TRBD1. In germline, CDR1 is SGHAT, CDR2 FQDESV (reference sequence). V trimming: 4 bases; J trimming: 8 bases; junction bases outside the gene matches: 8. The CDR3 runs to 15 residues. CDR3 amino acids: CASSSGDRGKDEQFF. The CDR3 region has the DNA TGTGCCAGCAGCTCCGGGGACAGGGGTAAGGATGAGCAGTTCTTC.

V and J are TRBV7-8 and TRBJ2-3; D is unclear. Between the trimmed V and J ends, which lost 0 bases and 7 bases, there was a span of 14 bases. The length of the CDR3 is 15 residues. Germline CDR1 is SGHVS and CDR2 is FQNEAQ. This chain's CDR3 is CASSLAEPFRNTQYF. The CDR3 DNA reads TGTGCCAGCAGCTTAGCCGAGCCATTCAGGAATACGCAGTATTTT.